These 22 T cell receptor beta chains were all obtained from the same sample, sequenced in a study of technical replicates of blood from four donors. The data were produced by immunoSEQ multiplex PCR, yet TCRdb's version contains in-frame clones alone and is incomplete. The sample carries roughly 60,000 clones, about nine tenths recorded once. The sequenced material came from PBMCs. These receptors were taken from a human donor in good health. Some clones in this sample may be carry-over from other donors' samples.

This chain links TRBV4-1 with TRBJ2-3, with D uncertain. Trimming removed 3 bases at V and 0 bases at J, with 7 bases between. CDR1 is MGHRA and CDR2 is YSYEKL in the germline V gene. There are 14 residues in the CDR3. CDR3: CASSQETSTDTQYF. CDR3 coding DNA: TGCGCCAGCAGCCAGGAGACTAGCACAGATACGCAGTATTTT.

This clone appeared once. V gene TRBV15 combines with J gene TRBJ2-7; TRBD2 aligns across 14 bases. CDR3 length: 15 amino acids. Germline CDR1 reads LNHNV; CDR2 reads YYDKDF (reference sequence). The V and J ends lost 5 bases and 5 bases, in that order; junction bases with no gene match: 5. CDR3 sequence: CATSAGTSGRNEQYF. The CDR3 region has the DNA TGTGCCACCAGCGCCGGGACTAGCGGGAGAAACGAGCAGTACTTC.

This chain connects TRBV11-1 to TRBJ2-3, with 9 bases identical to TRBD2. The CDR3 spans 16 residues. Germline V gene sequence: CDR1 SGHAT, CDR2 FQDESV (reference sequence). The V segment lost 3 bases and the J segment 3 bases; nucleotides outside the gene matches: 7. The CDR3 loop reads CASSFDAAGGTDTQYF. The CDR3 region has the DNA TGTGCCAGCAGCTTCGACGCTGCGGGAGGGACAGATACGCAGTATTTT.

This clone was recorded once. The chain couples TRBV5-6 to TRBJ2-1; 8 bases agree with TRBD2. From germline, CDR1 is SGHDT and CDR2 YYEEEE. J gave up 7 bases and V 1 base, and 4 bases lay outside the gene matches. The CDR3 loop spans 14 amino acids. Here the CDR3 DNA reads TGTGCCAGCAGCTTGCGGGGGGGGCGGAATGAGCAGTTCTTC. This encodes CASSLRGGRNEQFF.

This chain joins TRBV29-1 and TRBJ1-6; D gene uncertain. The germline V gene encodes CDR1 SQVTM and CDR2 ANQGSEA. CDR3 size: 11 residues. V lost 5 bases, J lost 14 bases, and 13 bases lay in between. CDR3 sequence reads: CSVRIMNTLHF. The CDR3 coding sequence is TGCAGCGTTCGCATTATGAACACCCTCCACTTT.

The chain joins TRBV15 to TRBJ2-3; 8 bases are a match to TRBD1. V shed 1 base, J shed 4 bases, and the junction held 4 bases outside the gene matches. The CDR3 spans 15 residues. CDR1 and CDR2 (germline): LNHNV, YYDKDF (reference sequence). CDR3 bases: TGTGCCACCAGCAGAGGCAGGGGGCAAGCAGATACGCAGTATTTT. Its translation is CATSRGRGQADTQYF.

This rearrangement joins TRBV5-1 to TRBJ1-3; 9 nucleotides match TRBD1. The CDR3 is 17 residues long. V lost 3 bases and J lost 7; bases outside the gene matches: 14. The V gene's germline CDR1 is SGHRS and CDR2 YFSETQ. Written as DNA, the CDR3 is TGCGCCAGCAGCTCGCGACCGGGACAGGGTTCAGGGAACACCATATATTTT. Protein: CASSSRPGQGSGNTIYF.

The gene calls are TRBV15 and TRBJ1-2, with 8 positions matching TRBD1. From germline, CDR1 is LNHNV and CDR2 YYDKDF (reference sequence). The J segment lost 5 bases and the V segment lost 0 bases, leaving 2 bases of the junction unmatched. The CDR3 has 14 residues. The CDR3 reads CATSRDTGGYGYTF. The DNA for the CDR3 is TGTGCCACCAGCAGAGATACAGGGGGGTATGGCTACACCTTC.

The chain employs TRBV27 and TRBJ2-7; TRBD2 agrees at 11 bases. Trimming removed 6 bases from V and 2 bases from J; junction bases left unmatched: 12. This CDR3 spans 17 amino acids. Germline assignment: CDR1 MNHEY and CDR2 SMNVEV (reference sequence). Here the CDR3 DNA reads TGTGCCAGCAGGGAACTTGGTTTTAGCGGGAGGGCCTACGAGCAGTACTTC. Translated, it gives CASRELGFSGRAYEQYF.

The chain links TRBV5-4 to TRBJ2-2, with 7 bases fitting TRBD1. The CDR3 is 18 residues long. V trimming: 2 bases; J trimming: 1 base; junction bases outside the gene matches: 11. Looked up from germline, CDR1 is SGHNT and CDR2 is YYREEE (reference sequence). As DNA, the CDR3 is TGTGCCAGCAGCTTTCCCCTTACCCGGACAGGGAACACCGGGGAGCTGTTTTTT. Amino acid sequence: CASSFPLTRTGNTGELFF.

The chain has TRBV6-5 and TRBJ1-6, with a weak D call TRBD1 (6 bases). Trimming removed 2 bases from V and 7 bases from J, with 12 bases in between. Per germline, CDR1 MNHEY and CDR2 SVGAGI. The CDR3 runs 15 residues. CDR3 coding DNA: TGTGCCAGCAGTTACGAAACAGGGACAAATTCACCCCTCCACTTT. Residues: CASSYETGTNSPLHF.

This rearrangement joins TRBV7-6 to TRBJ2-7; D perhaps matches TRBD2 (6 bases). This CDR3 has 14 amino acids. Germline-derived CDR1 and CDR2 are SGHVS and FNYEAQ. V was pared by 1 base and J by 4 bases, with 11 bases between. The CDR3 spells CASSLEGRRYEQYF. CDR3 sequence (DNA): TGTGCCAGCAGCTTAGAAGGGAGGCGGTACGAGCAGTACTTC.

This clone was detected only a few times. The chain couples TRBV5-1 to TRBJ2-3; 8 nucleotides agree with TRBD2. From germline, CDR1 is SGHRS and CDR2 YFSETQ. V shed 4 bases, J shed 4 bases, and the junction held 11 bases outside the gene matches. The CDR3 is 16 residues long. In nucleotides, the CDR3 is TGCGCCAGCAGCCTCCACGGGGGGGGTAACTCAGATACGCAGTATTTT. It translates to CASSLHGGGNSDTQYF. Full variable domain (missing parts from reference TRBV5-1 and TRBJ2-3): KAGVTQTPRYLIKTRGQQVTLSCSPISGHRSVSWYQQTPGQGLQFLFEYFSETQRNKGNFPGRFSGRQFSNSRSEMNVSTLELGDSALYLCASSLHGGGNSDTQYFGPGTRLTVL.

This clone was observed a few times. The chain combines TRBV2 with TRBJ1-1; a possible D gene is TRBD1 (5 bases). CDR1 and CDR2 from the germline V gene are SNHLY and FYNNEI. The CDR3 is made up of 14 amino acids. V was trimmed by 2 bases and J by 3 bases, leaving 10 bases between them. CDR3 in DNA: TGTGCCAGCAGTGAACGAGGAGGGGACACTGAAGCTTTCTTT. It codes for CASSERGGDTEAFF.

CDR3 bases: TGTGCCATCAGTGAGGTGGACCGGGGGCAGTACTTC. Translation: CAISEVDRGQYF. V is TRBV10-3 and J is TRBJ2-7; D possibly corresponds to TRBD2 (5 bases). V lost 2 bases, J lost 9 bases, and 11 bases lay in between. Germline V gene data show CDR1 as ENHRY and CDR2 as SYGVKD. CDR3 length: 12 residues.

This rearrangement joins TRBV9 to TRBJ2-7; 7 positions match TRBD2. V lost 4 bases and J lost 5; bases outside the gene matches: 12. Germline V lookup: CDR1 SGDLS, CDR2 YYNGEE. The CDR3 contains 15 residues. The CDR3 sequence: CASSPVAGGTDEQYF. The CDR3 DNA is TGTGCCAGCAGCCCCGTCGCCGGGGGGACGGACGAGCAGTACTTC.

The V call is TRBV19, the J call TRBJ1-5, with D unresolved. V was trimmed by 1 base and J by 4 bases, leaving 8 bases between them. CDR3 length: 14 amino acids. Looked up from germline, CDR1 is LNHDA and CDR2 is SQIVND (reference sequence). CDR3 in amino acids: CASSIGTANQPQHF. The CDR3 coding sequence is TGTGCCAGTAGTATAGGCACTGCAAATCAGCCCCAGCATTTT.

This clone came up a few times. The rearrangement uses TRBV29-1 and TRBJ2-7, with 10 bases that match TRBD2. The germline V gene has CDR1 SQVTM and CDR2 ANQGSEA. V was clipped by 6 bases and J by 4 bases; unmatched bases: 18. This CDR3 spans 17 amino acids. The CDR3 here is CSVAGTSVQKGEYEQYF. CDR3 coding DNA: TGCAGCGTCGCCGGGACTAGCGTCCAAAAGGGGGAGTACGAGCAGTACTTC.

The chain couples TRBV7-9 to TRBJ2-2, with a tentative D call TRBD1 (6 bases). This CDR3 has 15 amino acids. Germline V gives CDR1 SEHNR, CDR2 FQNEAQ (reference sequence). Trimming shortened V by 4 bases and J by 4 bases, and 13 bases separated the two germline ends. The CDR3 DNA is TGTGCCAGCAGCTCTGACAGGACCTTCACCGGGGAGCTGTTTTTT. Protein product: CASSSDRTFTGELFF.

The gene calls are TRBV5-5 and TRBJ2-5; maybe TRBD2 (7 bases). Deletions cut 2 bases from V and 5 bases from J, with 10 bases between. Germline-derived CDR1 and CDR2 are SGHKS and YYEKEE (reference sequence). This CDR3 contains 13 residues. CDR3 residues: CASSFAGAETQYF. DNA for the CDR3: TGTGCCAGCAGCTTCGCGGGGGCGGAGACCCAGTACTTC.

This clone was counted a single time. This chain uses TRBV10-3 with TRBJ2-4, with a possible D match to TRBD2 (5 bases). Germline assignment: CDR1 ENHRY and CDR2 SYGVKD. The CDR3 totals 14 residues. V shed 3 bases and J shed 8 bases, with 14 bases lying between them. The CDR3 DNA is TGTGCCATCAGTGAAGGGCAGGAGGCTCACATTCAGTACTTC. This encodes CAISEGQEAHIQYF.

The chain has TRBV6-5 and TRBJ1-2; D perhaps matches TRBD1 (5 bases). There are 13 residues in the CDR3. Germline V lookup: CDR1 MNHEY, CDR2 SVGAGI. V gave up 6 bases and J gave up 4 bases, with 12 bases separating them. CDR3 sequence (DNA): TGTGCCAGCAGCCCCAGGGCCGCCTATGGCTACACCTTC. This gives the protein CASSPRAAYGYTF.